This is a list of T cell receptor beta chains from one sample in a study of blood T cell repertoires in COVID-19. Sequencing used immunoSEQ multiplex PCR; TCRdb keeps in-frame clones, though not all of them. The sample carries about 240,000 clones, 80% to 90% recorded once. Sequencing used peripheral blood. These receptor sequences come from a man between 60 and 70 years old with acute or convalescent COVID-19. Both conserved end residues are part of each CDR3. A D gene is named only where the DNA matches it firmly. For some rows the clone size is stated as once, few or many, or as a class when expanded; others skip it.

v_call	clone_size	d_call	j_call	cdr3_length	cdr3_nt	cdr3_aa
TRBV5-6	few	.	TRBJ2-5	15	TGTGCCAGCAGTCACCCGACGCGGATTAAAGAGACCCAGTACTTC	CASSHPTRIKETQYF
TRBV9	.	TRBD2	TRBJ2-3	18	TGTGCCAGCAGCGAGGGCGGGCTAGCGGGAGGAGGCACAGATACGCAGTATTTT	CASSEGGLAGGGTDTQYF
TRBV27	.	.	TRBJ1-1	16	TGTGCCAGCAGTTTACAGTCGGGGGGCGTCAACACTGAAGCTTTCTTT	CASSLQSGGVNTEAFF
TRBV14	.	.	TRBJ2-3	13	TGTGCCAGCAGCCAAGTGGCTTCAGATACGCAGTATTTT	CASSQVASDTQYF
TRBV30	once	.	TRBJ2-7	15	TGTGCCTGGACCGCTCCGTCAGGGGCATCCTACGAGCAGTACTTC	CAWTAPSGASYEQYF
TRBV6-2/TRBV6-3	.	.	TRBJ2-3	14	TGTGCCAGCAGTTTCCAGGGATTGGCAGATACGCAGTATTTT	CASSFQGLADTQYF
TRBV9	.	TRBD1	TRBJ2-5	15	TGTGCCAGCAGCAACCACAGGGGCCCCCAAGAGACCCAGTACTTC	CASSNHRGPQETQYF
TRBV3-1/TRBV3-2	.	.	TRBJ2-4	17	TGTGCCAGCAGCCAAGAGAATTTAGGGGGCGAGGAGGGCATTCAGTACTTC	CASSQENLGGEEGIQYF
TRBV29-1	.	TRBD1	TRBJ2-5	12	TGCAGCGTTTACGGACAGGGGGAGACCCAGTACTTC	CSVYGQGETQYF
TRBV28	.	.	TRBJ2-7	14	TGTGCCAGCAGTTTTAGCGGCAGTGTCTACGAGCAGTACTTC	CASSFSGSVYEQYF
TRBV2	.	.	TRBJ1-5	12	TGTGCCAGCAATACGCTAGCGCAGCCCCAGCATTTT	CASNTLAQPQHF
TRBV28	.	.	TRBJ2-1	18	TGTGCCAGCCTCCATGGGGGCTCTCAAAGGGGTTATGGCGGTGAGCAGTTCTTC	CASLHGGSQRGYGGEQFF
TRBV11-2	.	.	TRBJ1-4	16	TGTGCCAGCAGCTTAGATACAGGGCTACTTAATGAAAAACTGTTTTTT	CASSLDTGLLNEKLFF
TRBV29-1	.	TRBD1	TRBJ1-1	13	TGCAGCGCCCAGGGACAGACTAACACTGAAGCTTTCTTT	CSAQGQTNTEAFF
TRBV7-9	.	TRBD1	TRBJ2-3	14	TGTGCCAGCTGCCGACAGGGTAGGACAGATACGCAGTATTTT	CASCRQGRTDTQYF
TRBV5-1	.	.	TRBJ2-3	15	TGCGCCAGCAGCTTTCGGTCCCCGCGAACAGATACGCAGTATTTT	CASSFRSPRTDTQYF
TRBV5-5	.	TRBD2	TRBJ2-1	15	TGTGCCAGCAGCTTCCTAGCGGGAGTTCGGAATGAGCAGTTCTTC	CASSFLAGVRNEQFF
TRBV7-9	.	.	TRBJ2-7	15	TGTGCCAGCAGCTCACGAACCGGGACTCCCTACGAGCAGTACTTC	CASSSRTGTPYEQYF
TRBV27	once	TRBD2	TRBJ2-5	17	TGTGCCAGCAGTTTAGATAGGAGACTAGCGGGAAAAGAGACCCAGTACTTC	CASSLDRRLAGKETQYF
TRBV24-1	.	.	TRBJ2-3	14	TGTGCCACCAGTGACACGACAGGCACAGATACGCAGTATTTT	CATSDTTGTDTQYF
TRBV28	.	TRBD1	TRBJ1-2	15	TGTGCCAGCAGTTTAGGACAGGGGGTACACTATGGCTACACCTTC	CASSLGQGVHYGYTF
TRBV6-4	.	TRBD1	TRBJ2-7	13	TGTGCCAGCAGTCCCGACAGGGACTACGAGCAGTACTTC	CASSPDRDYEQYF
TRBV7-9	once	.	TRBJ1-5	14	TGTGCCAGCAGGACCGACAGAGATAATCAGCCCCAGCATTTT	CASRTDRDNQPQHF
TRBV3-1/TRBV3-2	.	TRBD2	TRBJ2-1	19	TGTGCCAGCAGCCACGAACCAGCGGGAGGCCTGAGGGCGAACAATGAGCAGTTCTTC	CASSHEPAGGLRANNEQFF
TRBV5-1	.	TRBD1	TRBJ1-2	14	TGCGCCAGCAGCGCACGACAGGGAGACTATGGCTACACCTTC	CASSARQGDYGYTF
TRBV5-1	.	.	TRBJ2-3	16	TGCGCCAGCAGCACAAAAGGGGCCCCCCCCACAGATACGCAGTATTTT	CASSTKGAPPTDTQYF
TRBV15	.	.	TRBJ1-2	12	TGTGCCACCAGCGAACAGAACTATGGCTACACCTTC	CATSEQNYGYTF
TRBV5-1	few	.	TRBJ1-1	15	TGCGCCAGCAGGAGTTCGCTCCTATCGGGCACTGAAGCTTTCTTT	CASRSSLLSGTEAFF
TRBV7-2	.	.	TRBJ2-5	15	TGTGCCAGCAGCCCGATGGGCTCCTATGCGGAGACCCAGTACTTC	CASSPMGSYAETQYF
TRBV12-3/TRBV12-4	.	.	TRBJ2-5	13	TGTGCCAGCAGTTTCAGGTTCCAAGAGACCCAGTACTTC	CASSFRFQETQYF
TRBV27	.	TRBD1	TRBJ2-7	15	TGTGCCAGCAGTTTAGCAGGGGGTTTAGCCTACGAGCAGTACTTC	CASSLAGGLAYEQYF
TRBV19	.	TRBD2	TRBJ2-7	15	TGTGCCAGTAGCCATACGGGAGGTCCATTGAACGAGCAGTACTTC	CASSHTGGPLNEQYF
TRBV6-5	.	.	TRBJ1-5	14	TGTGCCAGCAGTACCCAGGGGAGCAATCAGCCCCAGCATTTT	CASSTQGSNQPQHF
TRBV9	.	TRBD2	TRBJ2-2	15	TGTGCCAGCAGCGTCACTAGCGGGAACACCGGGGAGCTGTTTTTT	CASSVTSGNTGELFF
TRBV19	.	.	TRBJ1-5	15	TGTGCCAGTAGTATAGGGACAGCCAGTAATCAGCCCCAGCATTTT	CASSIGTASNQPQHF
TRBV13	once	.	TRBJ1-2	14	TGTGCCAGCAGCTTAGTACAGGGTAACTATGGCTACACCTTC	CASSLVQGNYGYTF
TRBV3-1/TRBV3-2	.	.	TRBJ1-6	15	TGTGCCAGCAGCCAAGGAACACACATTAATTCACCCCTCCACTTT	CASSQGTHINSPLHF
TRBV29-1	.	.	TRBJ1-4	11	TGCAGCCTCTTGGCTCGTGAAAAACTGTTTTTT	CSLLAREKLFF
TRBV5-4	.	TRBD2	TRBJ2-3	15	TGTGCCAGCAGCTCTACTAGCGGGACGACAGATACGCAGTATTTT	CASSSTSGTTDTQYF
TRBV27	.	.	TRBJ2-3	17	TGTGCCAGCAGCCCCCGAGTAGCAACCCGAGGCACAGATACGCAGTATTTT	CASSPRVATRGTDTQYF
TRBV7-2	.	.	TRBJ1-4	16	TGTGCCAGCAGCTTAGGGGCTTCAGCAACTAATGAAAAACTGTTTTTT	CASSLGASATNEKLFF
TRBV29-1	.	TRBD2	TRBJ2-1	14	TGCAGCGTTGCCGGGACTAGCGGGAGAAATGAGCAGTTCTTC	CSVAGTSGRNEQFF
TRBV7-2	.	.	TRBJ1-5	15	TGTGCCAGCAGCTTATGGACAGCTAGCAATCAGCCCCAGCATTTT	CASSLWTASNQPQHF
TRBV6-5	.	.	TRBJ2-2	14	TGTGCCAGCAGTTACTCGAGGAACACCGGGGAGCTGTTTTTT	CASSYSRNTGELFF
TRBV3-1/TRBV3-2	.	.	TRBJ1-5	14	TGTGCCAGCAGCCAATGGGGGGACAATCAGCCCCAGCATTTT	CASSQWGDNQPQHF
TRBV28	.	TRBD1	TRBJ1-6	14	TGTGCCAGCGTTGGGGCAGGGGGGTTTTCACCCCTCCACTTT	CASVGAGGFSPLHF
TRBV5-1	.	TRBD1	TRBJ2-7	14	TGCGCCAGCAGCTCGACAGGGGGAACCTACGAGCAGTACTTC	CASSSTGGTYEQYF
TRBV6-2/TRBV6-3	.	.	TRBJ2-7	16	TGTGCCAGCAGTTACTCGCGGCAGAAGGCCTCCTACGAGCAGTACTTC	CASSYSRQKASYEQYF
TRBV6-5	.	TRBD1	TRBJ2-7	15	TGTGCCAGCAGCCCGGGGACAGGGAGCTCCTACGAGCAGTACTTC	CASSPGTGSSYEQYF
TRBV18	.	TRBD2	TRBJ2-3	16	TGTGCCAGCTCATCAGGGACTAGCATCTTGGCAGATACGCAGTATTTT	CASSSGTSILADTQYF
TRBV9	.	.	TRBJ2-2	16	TGTGCCAGCAGCGCATCCGGGACACGCTTCACCGGGGAGCTGTTTTTT	CASSASGTRFTGELFF
TRBV29-1	.	TRBD2	TRBJ2-7	14	TGCAGCGTTCTGACCGGGACTAGCGACTACGAGCAGTACTTC	CSVLTGTSDYEQYF
TRBV12-3/TRBV12-4	.	.	TRBJ2-5	13	TGTGCCAGCAGCTCCTTCAGAGGAGAGACCCAGTACTTC	CASSSFRGETQYF
TRBV7-6	.	TRBD1	TRBJ2-5	16	TGTGCCAGCAGCTTAGACGCTAGCGGACAGGGGGAGACCCAGTACTTC	CASSLDASGQGETQYF
TRBV7-9	.	.	TRBJ2-7	14	TGTGCCAGCAGCTTAGCGGGGAGGACCTACGAGCAGTACTTC	CASSLAGRTYEQYF
TRBV6-5	.	.	TRBJ2-2	14	TGTGCCAGCAGTTACCGGAGCGGCACCGGGGAGCTGTTTTTT	CASSYRSGTGELFF
TRBV5-1	.	.	TRBJ2-1	16	TGCGCCAGCAGCTTGGTGTGGACTCCGCGGGGCGATGAGCAGTTCTTC	CASSLVWTPRGDEQFF
TRBV3-1/TRBV3-2	.	TRBD1	TRBJ1-5	23	TGTGCCAGCGGAATACACAAAGCTGTAACATTGTGGGGACAGGGGGGAAGTGGCCAGCCCCAGCATTTT	CASGIHKAVTLWGQGGSGQPQHF
TRBV5-4	.	TRBD1	TRBJ2-7	15	TGTGCCAGCAGCCAGGACAGGGGTCAAACCTACGAGCAGTACTTC	CASSQDRGQTYEQYF